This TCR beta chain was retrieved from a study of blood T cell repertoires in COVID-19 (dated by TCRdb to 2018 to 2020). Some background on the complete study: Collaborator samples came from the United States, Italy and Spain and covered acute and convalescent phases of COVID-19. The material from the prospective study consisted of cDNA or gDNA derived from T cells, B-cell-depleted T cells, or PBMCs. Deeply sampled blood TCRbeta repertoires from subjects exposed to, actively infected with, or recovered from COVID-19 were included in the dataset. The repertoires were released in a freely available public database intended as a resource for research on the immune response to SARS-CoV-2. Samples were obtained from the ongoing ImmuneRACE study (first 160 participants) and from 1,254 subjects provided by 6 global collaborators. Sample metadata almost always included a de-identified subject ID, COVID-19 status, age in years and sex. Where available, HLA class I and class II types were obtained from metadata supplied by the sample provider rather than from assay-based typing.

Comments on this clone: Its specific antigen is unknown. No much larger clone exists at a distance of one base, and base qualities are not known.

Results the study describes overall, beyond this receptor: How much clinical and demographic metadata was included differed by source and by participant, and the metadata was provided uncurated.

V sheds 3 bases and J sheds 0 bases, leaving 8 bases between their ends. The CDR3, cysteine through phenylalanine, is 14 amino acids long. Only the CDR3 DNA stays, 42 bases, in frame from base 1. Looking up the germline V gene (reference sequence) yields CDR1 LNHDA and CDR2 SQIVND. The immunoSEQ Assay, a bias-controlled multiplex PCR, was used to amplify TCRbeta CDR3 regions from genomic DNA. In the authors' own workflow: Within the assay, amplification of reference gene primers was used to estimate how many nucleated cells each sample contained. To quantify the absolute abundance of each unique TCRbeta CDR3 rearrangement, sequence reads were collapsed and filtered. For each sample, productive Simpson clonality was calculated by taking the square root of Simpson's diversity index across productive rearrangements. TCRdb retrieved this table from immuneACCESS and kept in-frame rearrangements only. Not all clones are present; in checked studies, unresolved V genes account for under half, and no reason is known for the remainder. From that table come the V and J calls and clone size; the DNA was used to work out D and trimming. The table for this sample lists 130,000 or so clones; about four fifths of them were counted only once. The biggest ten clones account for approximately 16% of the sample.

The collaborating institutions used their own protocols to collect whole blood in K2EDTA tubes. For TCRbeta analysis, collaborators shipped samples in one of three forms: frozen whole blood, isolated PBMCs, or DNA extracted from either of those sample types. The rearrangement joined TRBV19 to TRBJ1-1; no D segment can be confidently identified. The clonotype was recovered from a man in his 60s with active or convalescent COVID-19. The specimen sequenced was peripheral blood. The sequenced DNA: TGTGCCAGTAGTATGACAACCTTGAACACTGAAGCTTTCTTT. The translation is CASSMTTLNTEAFF.